Below, 4 T cell receptor beta chains from the same sample are listed, as sequenced in a study of vaccination and CD4 T cells after COVID-19. Documented treatment: 10-day PBMC culture with coronavirus spike peptide pools or control peptides (ViraFEST assay). An Oncomine TCR Beta short-read assay was used to sequence the DNA from cultured CD4+ T cells. TCRdb independently ran MiXCR on the PCR reads; one entry per CDR3 protein. The sample lists 11,000 to 15,000 distinct CDR3 sequences, approximately 30% seen once, with roughly 10% in the top ten. These receptors have no identified antigens. The input for sequencing was CD4+ T cells from blood, cultured in vitro, taken after SARS-CoV-2 vaccination. These receptors came from a human donor who had recovered from COVID-19.

The chain recombines TRBV7-8 with TRBJ1-1; no reliable D call. V lost 1 base to trimming and J lost 1 base, with 7 bases between them. From germline, CDR1 is SGHVS and CDR2 FQNEAQ. The CDR3 covers 14 residues. The CDR3 protein is CASSLGGRNTEAFF. The CDR3 DNA sequence: TGTGCCAGCAGCTTAGGAGGGAGGAACACTGAAGCTTTCTTT.

The CDR3 nucleotides read TGCGCCAGCAGCCACATCGGGGGACTAGCGCCACAGGGAGATACGCAGTATTTT. The encoded protein is CASSHIGGLAPQGDTQYF. The rearrangement links TRBV4-3 to TRBJ2-3; 10 nucleotides agree with TRBD2. The CDR3 is made up of 18 amino acids. Germline V lookup: CDR1 LGHNA, CDR2 YSLEER. The ends lost 3 bases at V and 5 bases at J; junction bases unmatched: 14.

The genes are TRBV27 and TRBJ2-2; perhaps TRBD1 as D (5 bases). This CDR3 spans 15 amino acids. V gave up 3 bases and J gave up 1 base, with 9 bases separating them. The germline CDR1 and CDR2 sequences are MNHEY and SMNVEV (reference sequence). The DNA for the CDR3 is TGTGCCAGCAGTTTGACAACAGGGAACACCGGGGAGCTGTTTTTT. This encodes CASSLTTGNTGELFF.

The rearrangement uses TRBV6-2 or TRBV6-3 and TRBJ2-1; TRBD2 matches at 11 bases. The CDR3 length is 15 residues. The V and J ends lost 7 bases and 6 bases, in that order; junction bases with no gene match: 8. Germline values: CDR1 MNHEY, CDR2 SVGEGT. The CDR3 sequence is CASILGLAATNEQFF. The DNA for the CDR3 is TGTGCCAGCATCCTGGGACTAGCGGCGACCAATGAGCAGTTCTTC.